This T cell receptor (beta chain) was recovered during a study of early T cells in non-severe SARS-CoV-2 infection. Study as a whole: The authors sequenced bulk RNA from unsorted whole blood, leaving chains unpaired.

Comment on this clonotype: Antigen specificity is unknown.

The CDR3 runs 14 residues. The V segment lost 2 bases and the J segment 8 bases; nucleotides outside the gene matches: 5. Germline assignment: CDR1 SGHRS and CDR2 YFSETQ. Overall study results and limits: VDJdb matching favored anti-spike CD8 responses, missing private and CD4 specificities.

A single record per CDR3 protein comes from TCRdb applying MiXCR to the 5' RACE reads. This table has about 80,000 distinct CDR3 sequences, about 5% appearing once. The genes are TRBV5-1 and TRBJ2-1, with TRBD1 matching over 9 bases. This material consisted of whole blood, taken at baseline. The clonotype comes from an adult who was a healthcare worker with PCR-confirmed SARS-CoV-2 infection or an uninfected control (not recorded which). The CDR3: CASSLNRGRDEQFF. The CDR3 coding sequence is TGCGCCAGCAGCTTAAACAGGGGGCGAGATGAGCAGTTCTTC.